This passage covers 18 T cell receptor beta chains from one sample sequenced in a study of beta chain features in type 1 diabetes. Study outcomes and limitations: Among all four CD4+ subsets, Type 1 diabetes patients had TCRB CDR3s that were moderately but significantly shorter.

Since all of the isolated RNA was reverse transcribed, expressed TCRB transcripts were what got sequenced. Repertoires were generated with immunoSEQ multiplex PCR, while TCRdb's copy carries only in-frame clones and drops some. Among about 650,000 clones listed, roughly 12% were seen once. For these receptors, no antigen is known. The sequenced sample was naive CD4+ T cells from blood. These receptors came from a man under 40 with type 1 diabetes.

This clone has only a few counts. The V and J genes are TRBV6-5 and TRBJ2-2, with 7 bases that match TRBD1. V gave up 2 bases and J gave up 0 bases; unmatched junction bases: 0. The length of the CDR3 is 15 residues. Germline CDR1 MNHEY, CDR2 SVGAGI. CDR3 in DNA: TGTGCCAGCAGTTACCAGGGGGCGAACACCGGGGAGCTGTTTTTT. Protein sequence: CASSYQGANTGELFF.

The table lists this clone with a few counts. This chain connects TRBV7-9 to TRBJ2-7; D not resolved. Per the germline V gene, CDR1 is SEHNR and CDR2 is FQNEAQ (reference sequence). The CDR3 is 14 amino acids. The germline V and J ends were trimmed by 4 bases and 4 bases, with 14 bases remaining between them. The CDR3 protein is CASSYGTNLYEQYF. CDR3 DNA: TGTGCCAGCAGCTACGGCACTAATTTGTACGAGCAGTACTTC.

The chain is built from TRBV2 and TRBJ1-4; D is perhaps TRBD1 (5 bases). CDR1 and CDR2 from the germline V gene are SNHLY and FYNNEI. V dropped 5 bases and J dropped 5 bases, with 15 bases sitting between them. The CDR3 is 15 residues long. The CDR3 DNA reads TGTGCCAGCAGTTACAGACAGCCTCTGAATGAAAAACTGTTTTTT. Translated, it gives CASSYRQPLNEKLFF.

This clone was counted between two and nine times. The V and J genes are TRBV5-1 and TRBJ2-1; TRBD2 aligns across 10 bases. Per germline, CDR1 SGHRS and CDR2 YFSETQ. The CDR3 spans 15 residues. After removal of 2 bases from V and 9 bases from J, the junction contained 8 bases not matched to a gene. The CDR3 DNA reads TGCGCCAGCAGCTTATCCGGGACTAGCGTTTTTGAGCAGTTCTTC. This translates into CASSLSGTSVFEQFF.

The chain carries TRBV11-2 and TRBJ1-1; D perhaps matches TRBD1 (6 bases). Trimming left V 5 bases short and J 3 bases short, with 16 bases between. The length of the CDR3 is 15 residues. CDR1 and CDR2 from the germline V gene are SGHAT and FQNNGV. The CDR3 DNA reads as TGTGCCAGCAGCCCACTCCAGGGGCTTGACACTGAAGCTTTCTTT. This gives the protein CASSPLQGLDTEAFF. Variable domain in full (rest from reference TRBV11-2 and TRBJ1-1): EAGVAQSPRYKIIEKRQSVAFWCNPISGHATLYWYQQILGQGPKLLIQFQNNGVVDDSQLPKDRFSAERLKGVDSTLKIQPAKLEDSAVYLCASSPLQGLDTEAFFGQGTRLTVV.

This clone turned up a few times. The chain employs TRBV7-9 and TRBJ2-1; 14 positions match TRBD2. CDR1 and CDR2 (germline): SEHNR, FQNEAQ (reference sequence). The CDR3 has 15 residues. Unmatched junction bases numbered 10, after V lost 11 bases and J lost 7 bases. The CDR3 DNA sequence: TGTGCCGCCCAGACTAGCGGGGGGGATAGGAATGAGCAGTTCTTC. This gives the protein CAAQTSGGDRNEQFF.

This chain links TRBV5-1 with TRBJ2-3; no firm D call. The ends were cut back, 0 bases at V and 5 bases at J, with 10 bases in the middle. This CDR3 spans 14 amino acids. CDR1 SGHRS and CDR2 YFSETQ come from the germline V gene. The CDR3 loop reads CASSLGGILDTQYF. Written as DNA, the CDR3 is TGCGCCAGCAGCTTGGGCGGAATATTAGATACGCAGTATTTT.

This clone was seen a few times. The chain carries TRBV7-2 and TRBJ1-2; 9 nucleotides line up with TRBD1. V shed 2 bases and J 8 bases; nucleotides not matched to a gene: 9. The CDR3 runs to 15 residues. Germline assignment: CDR1 SGHTA and CDR2 FQGNSA. CDR3 nucleotide sequence: TGTGCCAGCAGCTTACCCCGGACAGGGGTTGGAGGCTACACCTTC. Protein product: CASSLPRTGVGGYTF.

This clone was detected only a few times. The gene calls are TRBV25-1 and TRBJ1-2, with unresolved D. The ends were cut back, 1 base at V and 3 bases at J, with 6 bases in the middle. From germline, CDR1 is MGHDK and CDR2 SYGVNS. The CDR3 length is 13 residues. DNA of the CDR3: TGTGCCAGCAGTGAATCATGGGACTATGGCTACACCTTC. It yields the protein CASSESWDYGYTF.

The J gene is TRBJ1-5, the V gene TRBV2; D remains unclear. Deletions cut 0 bases from V and 7 bases from J, with 16 bases between. Germline CDR1 is SNHLY and CDR2 is FYNNEI. The CDR3 runs to 16 residues. The CDR3 bases are TGTGCCAGCAGTGAAGCGCTGCCCGGGGTTTACCAGCCCCAGCATTTT. Translated, it gives CASSEALPGVYQPQHF.

This clone appeared a few times. The rearrangement uses TRBV7-9 and TRBJ1-1, with 8 bases identical to TRBD1. The CDR3 has 15 amino acids. The junction had 5 bases not matched to a gene; V was cut back by 2 bases and J by 3 bases. The germline CDR1 and CDR2 sequences are SEHNR and FQNEAQ (reference sequence). CDR3 nucleotides: TGTGCCAGCAGCTTACGACAGGGGCCGGACACTGAAGCTTTCTTT. Protein: CASSLRQGPDTEAFF.

This clone was counted between two and nine times. The gene calls are TRBV6-6 and TRBJ1-2, with D possibly TRBD1 on 5 matching bases. The CDR3 is made up of 16 amino acids. Trimming removed 2 bases at V and 8 bases at J, with 21 bases between. Germline V gene lookup returns CDR1 MNHNY and CDR2 SVGAGI (reference sequence). Written as DNA, the CDR3 is TGTGCCAGCAGTTACACACTGGGTGATAGGGGAGGAGGCTACACCTTC. It codes for CASSYTLGDRGGGYTF.

The CDR3 protein is CASRPDRVKDEQYF. CDR3 sequence (DNA): TGTGCCAGCAGACCTGACAGGGTTAAGGACGAGCAGTACTTC. The V call is TRBV28, the J call TRBJ2-7, with 7 bases matching TRBD1. Germline CDR1 and CDR2: MDHEN and SYDVKM. The CDR3 length is 14 residues. The V and J ends lost 6 bases and 5 bases, in that order; junction bases with no gene match: 10.

This clone has more than one count but fewer than ten. J is TRBJ2-2 and V is TRBV5-1; TRBD1 agrees at 7 bases. CDR3 length: 15 residues. V lost 2 bases to trimming and J lost 4 bases; unmatched junction nucleotides: 5. CDR1 SGHRS and CDR2 YFSETQ come from the germline V gene. The CDR3 nucleotides read TGCGCCAGCAGCTTTGGACAGGCGGGCACCGGGGAGCTGTTTTTT. Translation gives CASSFGQAGTGELFF.

This clone was found a few times. The V and J genes are TRBV4-3 and TRBJ2-2; D is unresolved. Germline V lookup: CDR1 LGHNA, CDR2 YSLEER. The CDR3 has 15 amino acids. V was pared by 1 base and J by 0 bases, with 6 bases between. The chain's CDR3 is CASSQGSTNTGELFF. The CDR3 DNA reads TGCGCCAGCAGCCAAGGTTCTACGAACACCGGGGAGCTGTTTTTT.

This rearrangement joins TRBV29-1 to TRBJ2-7; TRBD2 matches at 8 bases. This CDR3 comprises 15 residues. Germline V gene data show CDR1 as SQVTM and CDR2 as ANQGSEA. With V trimmed by 4 bases and J by 5 bases, 13 bases remained unmatched. The DNA for the CDR3 is TGCAGCGTTGGAAGGGGTCTAGCGGGCTACAACGAGCAGTACTTC. It codes for CSVGRGLAGYNEQYF.

This clone occurred a few times. This CDR3 reads CASSPGQIVDGYTF. CDR3 nucleotides: TGTGCCAGCAGCCCTGGACAGATCGTGGATGGCTACACCTTC. The chain carries TRBV7-9 and TRBJ1-2; a possible D gene is TRBD1 (6 bases). The V gene's germline CDR1 is SEHNR and CDR2 FQNEAQ (reference sequence). The CDR3 extends over 14 amino acids. V shed 5 bases and J shed 6 bases, with 16 bases lying between them.

Notes on this clone: One base away lies a much larger clone, so this may be a sequencing read error. The chain combines TRBV18 with TRBJ2-3; D unresolved. CDR1 and CDR2 from the germline V gene are KGHSH and LQKENI. This CDR3 comprises 11 residues. The V and J ends lost 2 bases and 5 bases respectively, with 2 bases between them. The CDR3, as DNA: TGTGCCAGCTCACCAGTAGATACGCAGTATTTT. It is translated as CASSPVDTQYF.